This TCR beta chain was identified in a study of blood T cell repertoires in COVID-19. Libraries were prepared by immunoSEQ multiplex PCR; TCRdb keeps only in-frame clonotypes and omits some of them. The profile shows 250,000 to 300,000 clones, 70% to 90% of them singletons. V shed 1 base, J shed 7 bases, and the junction held 12 bases outside the gene matches. CDR1 and CDR2 from the germline V gene are MNHNS and SASEGT. The length of the CDR3 is 20 residues. V and J are TRBV6-1 and TRBJ2-2, with 16 bases fitting TRBD2. The sequence was collected from a woman under 40 with active or convalescent COVID-19. Sequenced material: peripheral blood. The CDR3 sequence: CASSEELSGTSGGAIGELFF. Written as DNA, the CDR3 is TGTGCCAGCAGTGAAGAGCTATCCGGGACTAGCGGGGGGGCGATCGGGGAGCTGTTTTTT.